A selection of T cell receptor beta chains follows, all from one sample in a study of cytomegalovirus exposure and HLA in healthy donors. Using immunoSEQ multiplex PCR, the repertoire was profiled, and TCRdb retains in-frame clones only, with some absent. The sample shows about 130,000 clones, approximately 82% of them seen only once. Sample: PBMCs. These receptor sequences come from a boy aged 2 to 9 in good health and CMV-seronegative. Each CDR3 is given with its conserved first and last residue. A D gene is named only where the DNA matches it firmly. Clone size is stated in some rows and not others, as once, few, many or a class when expanded.

TRBV7-6	NA	TRBD2	TRBJ2-2	TGTGCCAGCAGCTTAGGGCTAGCGGGAGACTTCGGGGAGCTGTTTTTT	CASSLGLAGDFGELFF
TRBV13	NA	NA	TRBJ2-5	TGTGCCAGCAGTTACCTAACCTCGTACCAAGAGACCCAGTACTTC	CASSYLTSYQETQYF
TRBV2	once	NA	TRBJ1-5	TGTGCCAGCACATCTAGCAATCAGCCCCAGCATTTT	CASTSSNQPQHF
TRBV2	NA	NA	TRBJ1-1	TGTGCCAGCATTATAGGGGGCACTGAAGCTTTCTTT	CASIIGGTEAFF
TRBV18	NA	TRBD1	TRBJ2-7	TGTGCCAGCTCACCACCGGGACAGGGCTACGAGCAGTACTTC	CASSPPGQGYEQYF
TRBV10-3	NA	TRBD2	TRBJ2-3	TGTGCCATCAGAGTCCTGGGACTAGCGGGGGGGAGTACGCAGTATTTT	CAIRVLGLAGGSTQYF
TRBV6-1	once	TRBD1	TRBJ1-2	TGTGCCAGCAGTGAAGGGGTCGGGGACAGCATCTATGGCTACACCTTC	CASSEGVGDSIYGYTF
TRBV10-3	NA	TRBD1	TRBJ2-1	TGTGCCACAGTGGACAGGGGTAACTACAATGAGCAGTTCTTC	CATVDRGNYNEQFF
TRBV7-9	NA	TRBD2	TRBJ2-7	TGTGCCAGCAGCTTAAGCAGAATGGGGGGGAGCTCCTACGAGCAGTACTTC	CASSLSRMGGSSYEQYF
TRBV10-3	NA	NA	TRBJ1-1	TGTGCCATCAGTGAGTCGTGGGGCTGGAACACTGAAGCTTTCTTT	CAISESWGWNTEAFF
TRBV7-9	NA	NA	TRBJ1-1	TGTGCCAGCGATTTCGGTAACACTGAAGCTTTCTTT	CASDFGNTEAFF
TRBV30	NA	NA	TRBJ1-1	TGTGCCTGGAGTGTGGGCAGGGAGAACACTGAAGCTTTCTTT	CAWSVGRENTEAFF
TRBV2	few	TRBD2	TRBJ2-1	TGTGCCAGCACAAGTCGGACTAGCGGGGTATTAAGCCAATGTGAGCAGTTCTTC	CASTSRTSGVLSQCEQFF
TRBV6-4	NA	NA	TRBJ2-3	TGTGCCAGCAACGGGGATACGCAGTATTTT	CASNGDTQYF
TRBV6-1	NA	NA	TRBJ2-6	TGTGCCAGCGCCCAAGGGGATTCTGGGGCCAACGTCCTGACTTTC	CASAQGDSGANVLTF
TRBV7-2	NA	NA	TRBJ1-5	TGTGCCAGCAGCTCCCTCAGAGGAAGGGGTCAGCCCCAGCATTTT	CASSSLRGRGQPQHF
TRBV11-2	once	NA	TRBJ2-1	TGTGCCAGCAGCTGGAGAGCGGGTAGCTCCTACAATGAGCAGTTCTTC	CASSWRAGSSYNEQFF
TRBV19	NA	TRBD1	TRBJ1-2	TGTGCCAGTAGGACGCCCCGACAGGGGGGATATGGCTACACCTTC	CASRTPRQGGYGYTF
TRBV12-5	NA	NA	TRBJ1-1	TGTGCTAGTGGCCCCCAGACAGGTGAAGCTTTCTTT	CASGPQTGEAFF
TRBV5-4	NA	TRBD1	TRBJ1-4	TGTGCCAGCAGCTTCGGGACAGAATATTCTGCAACTAATGAAAAACTGTTTTTT	CASSFGTEYSATNEKLFF
TRBV6-1	NA	NA	TRBJ1-6	TGTGCCAGCAGTGTATACAGGATTGGTAATTCACCCCTCCACTTT	CASSVYRIGNSPLHF
TRBV30	NA	NA	TRBJ2-1	TGTGCCTGGAGTGTAAGTGTGGGGCAGCAGCAGTTCTTC	CAWSVSVGQQQFF
TRBV6-4	once	NA	TRBJ2-3	TGTGCCAGCAGTGTCACAGCTATCACAGATACGCAGTATTTT	CASSVTAITDTQYF
TRBV4-1	NA	NA	TRBJ2-3	TGCGCCAGCAGCCAAGACAGTATATCGGATACGCAGTATTTT	CASSQDSISDTQYF
TRBV11-2	NA	TRBD1	TRBJ1-4	TGTGCCAGCAGCGTGGGACAGTCGAATGAAAAACTGTTTTTT	CASSVGQSNEKLFF